A selection of T cell receptor beta chains follows, all from one sample in a study of monozygotic twins with inflammatory bowel disease. TCRdb reprocessed the 5' RACE reads and stores each CDR3 protein as one record, lacking DNA. The table lists some 300,000 distinct CDR3 sequences. The sequencing sample was made of blood. These receptors were obtained from a human donor with ulcerative colitis or Crohn's disease, or a healthy co-twin of an affected twin (not recorded which). The CDR3 runs from the conserved cysteine through the conserved F or W. Fields, in order: J gene, V gene, CDR3 length, CDR3 protein.

TRBJ2-7 | TRBV12-3/TRBV12-4 | 14 | CASKGTSNSYEQYF
TRBJ2-5 | TRBV6-1 | 15 | CASRMGFSPQETQYF
TRBJ1-1 | TRBV12-3/TRBV12-4 | 12 | CATSTLGTEAFF
TRBJ2-5 | TRBV4-3 | 14 | CASSQESVQETQYF
TRBJ2-7 | TRBV6-5 | 12 | CASIGLSYEQYF
TRBJ2-1 | TRBV20-1 | 15 | CSALGLAESYNEQFF
TRBJ1-1 | TRBV12-3/TRBV12-4 | 13 | CASSFSGPGVAFF
TRBJ1-2 | TRBV4-1 | 14 | CASRPPGTASGYTF
TRBJ2-7 | TRBV2 | 13 | CASHGDSLYEQYF
TRBJ2-7 | TRBV6-1 | 14 | CASSRSQGALEQYF
TRBJ1-2 | TRBV20-1 | 13 | CSPWTAAREGYTF
TRBJ2-2 | TRBV18 | 16 | CASSPPQGTNTGELFF
TRBJ1-4 | TRBV28 | 15 | CASSWVSRVSEKLFF
TRBJ1-3 | TRBV18 | 16 | CASSGFTASSGNTIYF
TRBJ2-5 | TRBV29-1 | 13 | CSVVADRQETQYF
TRBJ2-2 | TRBV29-1 | 14 | CSVFGQANTGELFF
TRBJ2-2 | TRBV6-2/TRBV6-3 | 13 | CASSAASTGELFF